This TCR beta chain was obtained from a study of shared clonotypes between healthy human individuals. Overall study results and limits: Sampling was confined to blood; repertoires within tissues likely differ.

In germline, CDR1 is MNHEY, CDR2 SMNVEV (reference sequence). With V trimmed by 5 bases and J by 2 bases, 6 bases remained unmatched. There are 15 residues in the CDR3. DNA from unsorted PBMC was sequenced on ten immunoSEQ deep assay plates. Source study methods: Quality scores were absent from the junction-only immunoSEQ sequences, so filtering differed. Some clones are missing from TCRdb's copy, which holds only in-frame ones; the method was immunoSEQ multiplex PCR. Clonal size and the V and J genes are those of that table, whereas D and trimming came from the DNA. Among around 430,000 clones, roughly 77% were seen once, and the ten largest hold approximately 13%. Free of recent acute infections or vaccinations, the donors were healthy HIV-negative adults. About this clone: Its antigen is unidentified.

Sequencing was performed on PBMCs. The rearrangement joins TRBV27 to TRBJ2-1; 7 bases fit TRBD1. This sequence was found in a woman in her thirties or forties in good health. Some clones in this sample may be carry-over from other donors' samples. For the CDR3, the DNA is TGTGCCAGCAGTACCTACAGGGGTGCCTACAATGAGCAGTTCTTC. Amino acids: CASSTYRGAYNEQFF.